One sample yielded the 30 T cell receptor beta chains listed below, sequenced in a study of T-cell memory formation after mild COVID-19. MiXCR, run by TCRdb on the 5' RACE reads, gives a single entry per CDR3 protein. The sample contains some 600,000 distinct CDR3 sequences, 15% to 20% of which appear only once. The sequenced sample consisted of PBMCs or a T cell subset sorted from them (not recorded which). Every receptor here comes from an adult woman who had mild COVID-19 (a few samples of this study predate the infection). Cell type and time point are not known.

This clonotype appeared a few times. The gene calls are TRBV10-3 and TRBJ1-2; 9 positions match TRBD1. Germline CDR1 and CDR2: ENHRY and SYGVKD. J gave up 1 base and V 4 bases, and 4 bases lay outside the gene matches. The CDR3 covers 15 residues. This CDR3 is CAISGGTGHNYGYTF. Written as DNA, the CDR3 is TGTGCCATCAGTGGTGGGACAGGGCATAACTATGGCTACACCTTC.

The J gene is TRBJ1-3, the V gene TRBV7-2; D gene unclear. V was shortened by 1 base and J by 8 bases, with 18 bases between the two germline ends. The CDR3 extends over 16 amino acids. Germline V CDR1 and CDR2: SGHTA, FQGNSA. The CDR3 DNA reads TGTGCCAGCAGCTTAGAGCCCCGGACCCGGTGGGACACCATATATTTT. It specifies CASSLEPRTRWDTIYF.

This clonotype has only a few counts. The V gene is TRBV4-2, the J gene TRBJ2-7; the D is unclear. Germline CDR1 LGHNA, CDR2 YNFKEQ. Trimming pared 0 bases from V and 3 bases from J, leaving 6 bases between. The CDR3 length is 13 residues. The CDR3 reads CASSQDEDYEQYF. The CDR3 region has the DNA TGTGCCAGCAGCCAAGACGAGGACTACGAGCAGTACTTC.

This clonotype was recorded at least ten times. The rearrangement uses TRBV12-3 or TRBV12-4 and TRBJ2-5; D ambiguous. Trimming stripped 2 bases from V and 2 bases from J, with 9 bases between. This CDR3 contains 14 residues. In nucleotides, the CDR3 is TGTGCCAGCAGTTTAAGGCGTCAGCAAGAGACCCAGTACTTC. Residues: CASSLRRQQETQYF.

This rearrangement joins TRBV12-3 or TRBV12-4 to TRBJ1-5; a weak D match, TRBD1 (5 bases). The CDR3 runs 15 residues. Between the trimmed V and J ends, which lost 6 bases and 6 bases, there was a span of 18 bases. The CDR3 DNA follows: TGTGCCAGCAGGGTACAGGAGGCCGGCGGTCAGCCCCAGCATTTT. It specifies CASRVQEAGGQPQHF.

This clonotype was counted between two and nine times. The chain links TRBV27 to TRBJ2-7; D gene unclear. This CDR3 region has 14 residues. The germline V gene encodes CDR1 MNHEY and CDR2 SMNVEV (reference sequence). V was clipped by 3 bases and J by 2 bases, with 11 bases between them. The CDR3 sequence: CASSFKVVAYEQYF. CDR3 in DNA: TGTGCCAGCAGTTTCAAGGTCGTGGCCTACGAGCAGTACTTC.

This clonotype was detected a few times. The chain couples TRBV21-1 to TRBJ2-2; TRBD2 is the table's D call, not checked against the DNA. TRBV21-1 is termed a pseudogene. This CDR3 spans 21 amino acids. The CDR3 spells CASSNGVPGLAGGLLTGELFF. The CDR3 nucleotides read TGTGCCAGCAGCAATGGGGTCCCGGGACTAGCGGGAGGGCTTCTGACCGGGGAGCTGTTTTTT.

This clonotype has only a few counts. The rearrangement links TRBV19 to TRBJ1-3; no clear D gene. Germline V lookup: CDR1 LNHDA, CDR2 SQIVND (reference sequence). Trimming took 7 bases from V and 0 from J, leaving 10 bases between them. The CDR3 contains 14 residues. CDR3 bases: TGTGCCAGTACTGAACTGAACTCTGGAAACACCATATATTTT. It translates to CASTELNSGNTIYF.

With respect to this clonotype: A much larger clone is a single base away; this may be a read error. This chain joins TRBV5-1 and TRBJ2-7; D unresolved. This CDR3 is 14 amino acids long. From germline, CDR1 is SGHRS and CDR2 YFSETQ. DNA for the CDR3: TGCGCCAGCAGCTCGACTCTTAGCTCCTACGACCAGTACTTC. This codes for CASSSTLSSYDQYF.

This chain uses TRBV24-1 with TRBJ1-5, with D perhaps matching TRBD1 (5 bases). CDR1 and CDR2 (germline): KGHDR, SFDVKD. This CDR3 comprises 14 residues. V lost 0 bases and J lost 4, with 6 bases in between. CDR3 sequence reads: CATSDLEGNQPQHF. CDR3 nucleotides: TGTGCCACCAGTGATTTGGAGGGGAATCAGCCCCAGCATTTT.

In its sample, this clonotype was seen a few times. The CDR3 spells CAVPLAALNEQYF. DNA for the CDR3: TGTGCCGTACCTTTGGCCGCTTTAAACGAGCAGTACTTC. The rearrangement uses TRBV6-5 and TRBJ2-7, with D unclear. The V end was cut by 11 bases, the J end by 5 bases, with 19 bases between. Germline V gene sequence: CDR1 MNHEY, CDR2 SVGAGI. The CDR3 is 13 residues long.

This clonotype was seen repeatedly, ten times or more. CDR3 region: CASSLEGARNSPLHF. The CDR3 coding sequence is TGTGCCAGCAGCTTAGAAGGGGCTAGGAATTCACCCCTCCACTTT. This chain joins TRBV7-2 and TRBJ1-6; possible D gene TRBD1, 5 bases. V was clipped by 1 base and J by 7 bases, with 11 bases between them. The CDR3 loop spans 15 amino acids. Germline V gene data show CDR1 as SGHTA and CDR2 as FQGNSA.

The rearrangement joins TRBV7-9 to TRBJ1-2; perhaps TRBD1 as D (5 bases). The CDR3 runs 12 residues. Per the germline V gene, CDR1 is SEHNR and CDR2 is FQNEAQ (reference sequence). The V end was cut by 5 bases, the J end by 8 bases, with 12 bases between. The CDR3 sequence is CASSGKGVGYTF. The CDR3 DNA follows: TGTGCCAGCAGCGGAAAAGGGGTCGGCTACACCTTC.

The genes are TRBV4-2 and TRBJ2-3, with D perhaps given as TRBD1 or TRBD2 (5 bases each). V was trimmed by 7 bases and J by 5 bases, leaving 19 bases between them. Germline V lookup: CDR1 LGHNA, CDR2 YNFKEQ. The CDR3 is made up of 15 amino acids. The chain's CDR3 is CASTIARGVLDTQYF. CDR3 coding DNA: TGTGCCAGCACTATAGCGAGGGGAGTTCTAGATACGCAGTATTTT.

The chain combines TRBV4-1 with TRBJ2-1; D unclear. Germline CDR1 MGHRA, CDR2 YSYEKL. The CDR3 length is 15 residues. The germline V and J ends were trimmed by 4 bases and 1 base, with 11 bases remaining between them. In DNA, the CDR3 is TGCGCCAGCAGCCCGCGGACCGATTCCTACAATGAGCAGTTCTTC. Encoded protein: CASSPRTDSYNEQFF.

V usage is TRBV7-2 and J usage is TRBJ2-3; TRBD2 matches 15 bases. Trimming cost V 5 bases and J 9 bases; bases outside gene matches: 9. The CDR3 length is 16 residues. The V gene's germline CDR1 is SGHTA and CDR2 FQGNSA. As DNA, the CDR3 is TGTGCCAGCAGCACTTGGACTAGCGGGAGGGCCCGCACGCAGTATTTT. Translation: CASSTWTSGRARTQYF.

CDR3 coding DNA: TGTGCCAGCAGTTACCAGGGACAGAGCACAGATACGCAGTATTTT. Translating it yields CASSYQGQSTDTQYF. This rearrangement joins TRBV6-5 to TRBJ2-3, with TRBD1 matching 7 bases. The germline V gene encodes CDR1 MNHEY and CDR2 SVGAGI. Germline trimming cut 2 bases from V and 0 bases from J; bases unmatched to any gene: 2. This CDR3 is 15 amino acids long.

A few counts support this clonotype. The gene calls are TRBV7-2 and TRBJ2-7; tentatively, D is TRBD1 (6 bases). The CDR3 runs to 14 residues. V was cut by 5 bases and J by 4 bases, with 15 bases left in between. Germline V CDR1 and CDR2: SGHTA, FQGNSA. This CDR3 is CASSGDTHYYEQYF. In DNA form, the CDR3 reads TGTGCCAGCAGCGGGGACACTCACTATTACGAGCAGTACTTC.

This chain links TRBV24-1 with TRBJ1-1, with 8 bases aligning to TRBD1. The CDR3 contains 12 residues. Losses at the gene ends were 11 bases for V and 1 base for J; bases not matched to a gene: 2. Germline CDR1 KGHDR, CDR2 SFDVKD. The CDR3 nucleotides read TGTGCCATCAGGGGGCAGAACACTGAAGCTTTCTTT. Protein product: CAIRGQNTEAFF.

Only a few counts were recorded for this clonotype. The gene calls are TRBV7-2 and TRBJ1-5; D may be TRBD1 (6 bases). The germline V gene encodes CDR1 SGHTA and CDR2 FQGNSA. Trimming took off 1 base at V and 2 bases at J, with 12 bases between the two ends. CDR3 length equals 16 residues. CDR3 protein: CASSLEGGGGNQPQHF. In nucleotides, the CDR3 is TGTGCCAGCAGCTTAGAAGGGGGGGGAGGCAATCAGCCCCAGCATTTT.

The chain employs TRBV7-2 and TRBJ2-1; maybe TRBD1 (6 bases). Germline CDR1 is SGHTA and CDR2 is FQGNSA. The CDR3 runs 15 residues. V lost 1 base, J lost 4 bases, and 11 bases lay in between. CDR3 region: CASSLVGGFYNEQFF. The DNA of the CDR3 is TGTGCCAGCAGCTTAGTAGGGGGATTTTACAATGAGCAGTTCTTC.

The sample holds a few counts of this clonotype. The gene calls are TRBV30 and TRBJ2-7; D not certain. V was pared by 6 bases and J by 4 bases, with 16 bases between. The CDR3 loop spans 13 amino acids. In germline, CDR1 is GTSNPN, CDR2 SVGIG (reference sequence). CDR3 loop: CACDPDPFYEQYF. The DNA for the CDR3 is TGTGCCTGTGACCCCGACCCGTTTTACGAGCAGTACTTC.

The rearrangement uses TRBV20-1 and TRBJ2-7; maybe TRBD2 (5 bases). This CDR3 has 15 amino acids. The ends were cut back, 0 bases at V and 4 bases at J, with 16 bases in the middle. Germline CDR1 is DFQATT and CDR2 is SNEGSKA (reference sequence). CDR3 nucleotides: TGCAGTGCTAGAGATTCTAAGCGGCCGGATTACGAGCAGTACTTC. This gives the protein CSARDSKRPDYEQYF.

This sequence joins TRBV6-1 and TRBJ2-2; no clear D. This CDR3 comprises 14 residues. The germline gives CDR1 MNHNS, CDR2 SASEGT. The V and J ends lost 1 base and 7 bases respectively, with 10 bases between them. CDR3 in DNA: TGTGCCAGCAGTGAAGGGGTTGGGGACGGGGAGCTGTTTTTT. Protein product: CASSEGVGDGELFF.

This clonotype was seen only a few times. V and J are TRBV7-6 and TRBJ2-7; 9 nucleotides align to TRBD1. CDR1 and CDR2 from the germline V gene are SGHVS and FNYEAQ. Losses at the gene ends were 5 bases for V and 4 bases for J; bases not matched to a gene: 6. CDR3 length: 14 amino acids. Written as DNA, the CDR3 is TGTGCCAGCAGCCATCCCGGGACAGGGTACGAGCAGTACTTC. As protein: CASSHPGTGYEQYF.

The chain has TRBV4-2 and TRBJ1-1; no clear D gene. Germline CDR1 LGHNA, CDR2 YNFKEQ. The CDR3 consists of 13 residues. V lost 0 bases to trimming and J lost 5 bases, with 7 bases between them. The CDR3 sequence: CASSQEGGTEAFF. CDR3 in DNA: TGTGCCAGCAGCCAAGAGGGAGGAACTGAAGCTTTCTTT.

There are many counts of this clonotype. The rearrangement joins TRBV12-3 or TRBV12-4 to TRBJ2-7; 11 positions match TRBD2. Germline trimming cut 5 bases from V and 4 bases from J; bases unmatched to any gene: 4. The length of the CDR3 is 14 residues. The CDR3 DNA is TGTGCCAGCAGTCGGGGACTAGCGGCTTACGAGCAGTACTTC. Its protein product is CASSRGLAAYEQYF.

The chain is built from TRBV5-5 and TRBJ2-7; 7 nucleotides line up with TRBD1. Germline CDR1 is SGHKS and CDR2 is YYEKEE (reference sequence). This CDR3 is built from 15 residues. J was trimmed by 7 bases and V by 4 bases; bases with no gene match: 14. This chain's CDR3 is CASSPDRDSLWEQYF. CDR3 bases: TGTGCCAGCAGCCCCGACCGGGACAGTCTCTGGGAGCAGTACTTC.

V is TRBV2 and J is TRBJ1-2; possibly TRBD1 for D (6 bases). Germline CDR1 and CDR2: SNHLY and FYNNEI. Trimming left V 8 bases short and J 7 bases short, with 17 bases between. The CDR3 consists of 13 residues. CDR3 coding DNA: TGTGCCAGCGTAGCGGGGAACAGGGTTGGCTACACCTTC. Translated: CASVAGNRVGYTF.

The V call is TRBV12-3 or TRBV12-4, the J call TRBJ1-1; D is ambiguous. The V end lost 6 bases, the J end lost 11 bases, and 13 bases lay between the germline ends. This CDR3 is built from 11 residues. In DNA, the CDR3 is TGTGCCAGCAGCGGTAAGGGAGGGGCTTTCTTT. Its protein is CASSGKGGAFF.